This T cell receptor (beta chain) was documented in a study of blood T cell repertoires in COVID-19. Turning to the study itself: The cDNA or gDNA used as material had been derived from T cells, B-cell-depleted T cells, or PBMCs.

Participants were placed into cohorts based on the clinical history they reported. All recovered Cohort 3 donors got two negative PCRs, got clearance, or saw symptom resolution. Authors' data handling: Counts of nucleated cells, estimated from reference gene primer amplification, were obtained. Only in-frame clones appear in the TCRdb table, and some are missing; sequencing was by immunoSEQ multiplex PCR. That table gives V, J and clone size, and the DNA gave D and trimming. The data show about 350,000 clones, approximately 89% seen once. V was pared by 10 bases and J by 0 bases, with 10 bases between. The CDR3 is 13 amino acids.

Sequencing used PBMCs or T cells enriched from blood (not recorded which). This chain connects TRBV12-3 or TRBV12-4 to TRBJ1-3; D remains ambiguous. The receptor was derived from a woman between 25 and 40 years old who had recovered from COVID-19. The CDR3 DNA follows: TGTGCCACCCGTCCCTCCTCTGGAAACACCATATATTTT. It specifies CATRPSSGNTIYF.